The 13 T cell receptor beta chains below come from one sample, sequenced in a study of blood T cell repertoires in COVID-19. The method was immunoSEQ multiplex PCR; TCRdb's version includes in-frame clones alone and lacks a portion of them. The table records 300,000 to 400,000 clones, 91% of them present only once. The material sequenced was peripheral blood. Source of these receptors: a woman aged 18-29 years who had recovered from COVID-19.

The V gene is TRBV29-1, the J gene TRBJ2-5; D is perhaps TRBD2 (6 bases). Germline values: CDR1 SQVTM, CDR2 ANQGSEA. The CDR3 extends over 14 amino acids. Trimming pared 4 bases from V and 2 bases from J, leaving 14 bases between. The DNA for the CDR3 is TGCAGCGTTGGTGGAGGGGCTGTTCAAGAGACCCAGTACTTC. Translated: CSVGGGAVQETQYF.

The CDR3 here is CSVEMRRGTEAFF. The DNA of the CDR3 is TGCAGCGTTGAAATGCGGAGAGGAACTGAAGCTTTCTTT. The chain carries TRBV29-1 and TRBJ1-1; D is unresolved. This CDR3 contains 13 residues. Trimming stripped 2 bases from V and 5 bases from J, with 12 bases between. Germline loops: CDR1 SQVTM, CDR2 ANQGSEA.

The chain uses TRBV5-1 and TRBJ2-2; 8 bases line up with TRBD1. Germline trimming cut 5 bases from V and 3 bases from J; bases unmatched to any gene: 0. The CDR3 runs 13 residues. Germline V lookup: CDR1 SGHRS, CDR2 YFSETQ. As DNA, the CDR3 is TGCGCCAGCAGGGACAGGGACACCGGGGAGCTGTTTTTT. This encodes CASRDRDTGELFF. Full variable domain (missing parts from reference TRBV5-1 and TRBJ2-2): KAGVTQTPRYLIKTRGQQVTLSCSPISGHRSVSWYQQTPGQGLQFLFEYFSETQRNKGNFPGRFSGRQFSNSRSEMNVSTLELGDSALYLCASRDRDTGELFFGEGSRLTVL.

The gene calls are TRBV5-4 and TRBJ1-1, with D possibly TRBD1 on 6 matching bases. Germline-derived CDR1 and CDR2 are SGHNT and YYREEE (reference sequence). V lost 0 bases, J lost 6 bases, and 15 bases lay in between. The CDR3 covers 15 residues. The CDR3 loop reads CASSLGGGGGAEAFF. CDR3 DNA: TGTGCCAGCAGCTTGGGTGGGGGCGGAGGCGCTGAAGCTTTCTTT.

The V and J genes are TRBV6-2 or TRBV6-3 and TRBJ1-1, with unresolved D. The CDR3 covers 12 residues. The V end lost 4 bases, the J end lost 4 bases, and 7 bases lay between the germline ends. Germline V gene lookup returns CDR1 MNHEY and CDR2 SVGEGT. CDR3 region: CASSWEGTEAFF. Here the CDR3 DNA reads TGTGCCAGCAGTTGGGAGGGCACTGAAGCTTTCTTT.

V usage is TRBV29-1 and J usage is TRBJ1-4; D uncertain. This CDR3 contains 15 residues. The V gene's germline CDR1 is SQVTM and CDR2 ANQGSEA. V was shortened by 4 bases and J by 4 bases, with 16 bases between the two germline ends. The CDR3 sequence is CSVGFSRSFNEKLFF. CDR3 bases: TGCAGCGTTGGCTTTTCGCGTTCCTTTAATGAAAAACTGTTTTTT.

This chain joins TRBV19 and TRBJ1-2; weak D call: TRBD1 (6 bases). Germline CDR1 reads LNHDA; CDR2 reads SQIVND (reference sequence). V gave up 6 bases and J gave up 2 bases, with 22 bases separating them. This CDR3 is built from 17 residues. CDR3 amino acids: CASSIGPPAGANYGYTF. CDR3 bases: TGTGCCAGTAGCATCGGCCCCCCGGCGGGGGCAAACTATGGCTACACCTTC.

This rearrangement joins TRBV3-1 (or the pseudogene TRBV3-2) to TRBJ2-2; D gene ambiguous. In germline, CDR1 is LGHDT, CDR2 YNNKEL (reference sequence). V shed 6 bases and J shed 4 bases, with 9 bases lying between them. This CDR3 contains 13 residues. CDR3 in amino acids: CASSFPGTGELFF. For the CDR3, the DNA is TGTGCCAGCAGTTTCCCCGGCACCGGGGAGCTGTTTTTT.

V and J are TRBV19 and TRBJ2-3; 8 bases agree with TRBD2. CDR1 LNHDA and CDR2 SQIVND come from the germline V gene (reference sequence). Germline trimming cut 1 base from V and 4 bases from J; bases unmatched to any gene: 10. The CDR3 loop spans 17 amino acids. The CDR3 region has the DNA TGTGCCAGTAGTATAGGCGGGGCGGGAGGCTGGTCAGATACGCAGTATTTT. Amino acid sequence: CASSIGGAGGWSDTQYF.

The CDR3 here is CSVGNPAGGRTDTQYF. The DNA of the CDR3 is TGCAGCGTTGGAAATCCGGCGGGAGGGCGCACAGATACGCAGTATTTT. The chain uses TRBV29-1 and TRBJ2-3; 9 bases align to TRBD2. The V and J ends lost 4 bases and 1 base, in that order; junction bases with no gene match: 9. The CDR3 consists of 16 residues. Germline CDR1 and CDR2: SQVTM and ANQGSEA.

The V and J genes are TRBV13 and TRBJ1-1; TRBD1 might be the D (5 bases). The CDR3 extends over 11 amino acids. V was pared by 4 bases and J by 8 bases, with 8 bases between. Germline V CDR1 and CDR2: PRHDT, FYEKMQ (reference sequence). In nucleotides, the CDR3 is TGTGCCAGCAGCTGGCGACAGGAAGCTTTCTTT. Translated, it gives CASSWRQEAFF.

V gene TRBV7-2 combines with J gene TRBJ1-1; D is possibly TRBD1 (6 bases). V lost 5 bases, J lost 0 bases, and 13 bases lay in between. There are 15 residues in the CDR3. CDR1 and CDR2 (germline): SGHTA, FQGNSA. CDR3 in DNA: TGTGCCAGCAGCGACAACAGGGCGGTGAACACTGAAGCTTTCTTT. Its translation is CASSDNRAVNTEAFF.

V and J are TRBV7-2 and TRBJ2-2; 7 bases are shared with TRBD1. CDR3 size: 17 residues. Germline-derived CDR1 and CDR2 are SGHTA and FQGNSA. V trimming: 1 base; J trimming: 5 bases; junction bases outside the gene matches: 10. CDR3 DNA sequence: TGTGCCAGCAGCTTAGATTTCCAGGGGGTAAATACCGGGGAGCTGTTTTTT. Translation: CASSLDFQGVNTGELFF.